This T cell receptor (beta chain) was identified in a study of cytomegalovirus exposure and HLA in healthy donors (dated by TCRdb to 2015 to 2018). For the study in its entirety: According to an earlier analysis of around 600 of the donors, 150 million to 200 million T cells yielded 95 million to 140 million unique TCR beta sequences and roughly 280 Gb of sequence data. An earlier analysis of some 500 of the donors applied high-throughput TCR beta sequencing to assess whether each TCR beta V gene segment acted as functional or pseudogenic. The study was designed to test whether signatures of past pathogen exposure could be identified by cataloging public T cell receptors. Rather than drawing on any new phenotypic data, the later analysis identified candidate immune exposures from TCR beta sequences and the way those sequences occurred across donors. The T cell repertoires of around 670 subjects were profiled by immunosequencing and related to cytomegalovirus serostatus. Genome-wide SNP genotypes for about 65% of the roughly 670 donors were used in a later genetic analysis, which treated that subset as a discovery cohort. HLA typing included class I and class II loci at four-digit resolution. To predict cytomegalovirus infection status, the study combined high-throughput TCR immunosequencing, statistical association of individual TCRs with disease status, and machine learning. Alongside the repertoire data, information on donor age, sex, ethnicity and CMV serostatus was compiled. An early release covering 550 to 650 HLA-typed donors comprised about 300 gigabases of sequencing data and about 90 million unique TCR sequences. Across some 400 genotyped donors of the cohort, an average of approximately 240,000 unique TCR beta nucleotide sequences per donor were sequenced, and roughly a sixth of those sequences were non-productive. Besides the first cohort of hundreds of subjects, a separate validation cohort made up of 120 different subjects was used. Five DR-DQ haplotypes were treated as single units for association and clustering because of strong linkage in the cohort. All discovery cohort repertoires had been generated using a single sequencing platform. The number of typed donors differed by locus: roughly 620-630 for A, B, C, DRB1 and DQB1; approximately 520 for DQA1; over 600 for DPA1; and around 450 for DPB1. A later analysis re-examined previously published TCR beta repertoires from roughly 720 donors and added high-resolution HLA genotyping to investigate patterns of TCR occurrence. Of the roughly 400 genotyped donors, less than 90% were placed in the genetic ancestry cluster associated with self-reported Caucasian donors. General study outcomes and caveats: Because counts were too low, some 17 rarely observed V segments, including chromosome 9 orphons, were left out of the earlier analysis of 500 to 650 of the donors. Only TCR beta chains were sequenced in this cohort, and the absence of alpha or paired-chain data limited detectable features. The authors suggested that the approach could potentially be generalized to other disease states and immunological phenotypes. A later analysis found that TCR association rates varied across HLA loci, with DRB1 alleles showing the most associated TCRs and HLA-C alleles the fewest. In a later genetic analysis, a missense DCLRE1C variant was associated with V-gene and J-gene trimming of TCR beta chains, and the association was replicated in an independent cohort. Presence/absence analyses assumed roughly uniform sequencing depth across donors, an assumption that may not hold. In vitro tests confirmed that a few of the cytomegalovirus-associated TCR beta chains recognize cytomegalovirus antigens. Immune exposure information for the cohort was limited to CMV serostatus. In an earlier analysis of approximately 590 of the donors, most TCR beta V segments were observed in productive rearrangements about 90% or about 30% of the time, broadly matching IMGT annotations. In both the original and validation cohorts, the classifier was reported to diagnose cytomegalovirus status with high specificity and sensitivity. When HLA alleles, especially DR and DQ, strongly co-occurred, TCR associations were difficult to assign to individual alleles. In a later analysis, around 15,000 TCR beta sequences were associated with specific HLA alleles at a false discovery rate of 0.05. A later analysis found that most CMV-associated TCR beta chains appeared HLA-restricted, with HLA associations seemingly driven largely by CMV exposure. Correlated functional status among segregating V segments might reflect linkage disequilibrium, but an unknown experimental factor could not be ruled out. A later analysis reported that several top co-occurrence clusters appeared linked to parvovirus B19, influenza, CMV and Epstein-Barr virus. In the study, around 150 TCR beta chains were listed as associated with cytomegalovirus. Because HLA typing was missing for some donors at each locus, association tests included only the typed subset. Compared with the roughly 720-donor mean, donors in an Asian-associated ancestry cluster had fewer N-insertions in productive TCRs, according to a later genetic analysis. Compared with equally common non-associated chains, HLA-associated TCR beta chains in a later analysis were more clonally expanded and had lower generation probabilities. A cluster of highly shared sequence variants was judged likely to represent a technical artifact of the sequencing pipeline. A further reported finding was that TCR beta sequences accurately predicted the HLA-A and HLA-B alleles for most subjects in the first cohort. While some public TCRs were present in many individuals, most TCR sequences turned up only very rarely across donors.

In total, 500 to 700 healthy bone marrow donors made up the cohort. All cohort members were sampled while nominally healthy, although unrecorded immune exposures were likely present. The donor was CMV seronegative and belonged to the group of several hundred seronegative cohort members. Every donor gave a peripheral blood sample, and the peripheral blood mononuclear cells from that sample were used for TCR beta sequencing. The Qiagen DNeasy Blood Extraction Kit was used to extract genomic DNA from the blood cell samples. On this clone: No cognate antigen has been identified for it. One base away there is no much larger clone; base qualities are not given.

Library preparation used the immunoSEQ multiplex PCR assay. A mixture of 60 forward primers for TCR Vbeta segments and 13 reverse primers for TCR Jbeta segments was used in the multiplex PCR. The CDR3 region of rearranged TCR beta genes was amplified from genomic DNA with a multiplex PCR assay. The amplified TCR beta libraries were sequenced on the Illumina HiSeq System as 87-base-pair reads. Per the authors' processing: A later analysis tallied about 77 million unique TCR beta chains across the 666 repertoires, and approximately 9.9 million of those chains were shared by two or more donors. Raw reads were error-corrected and collapsed into unique sequences with a nearest-neighbor algorithm that merged closely related sequences to remove PCR and sequencing errors. To assign V, D and J gene segments, CDR3 sequences were aligned to IMGT reference sequences. For a sequence to be retained, a match of at least six nucleotides was required to both a V gene segment and a J gene segment. Rearrangements were called productive when the CDR3 lacked stop codons and stayed in frame with V and J; all others were non-productive. CDR3 was defined according to IMGT convention as the region running from the second conserved V-encoded cysteine to the conserved J-encoded phenylalanine. The earlier analysis of some 600 of the donors excluded sequences that lacked an unambiguous match to a single V gene segment. In an earlier analysis of some 590 of the donors, V segments were called functional above 56.7% productive rearrangements and were called segregating when the between-donor standard deviation exceeded 5%. A statistical classification framework was built to diagnose cytomegalovirus status from the catalog of TCR beta chain sequences. In a later analysis, TCR nucleotide sequences were compared against IMGT/GENE-DB human TR gene sequences so that V and J genes could be assigned. The TCRdist pipeline was used in a later analysis to assign CDR3 sequences and most-parsimonious VDJ recombination scenarios. A later analysis defined each TCR beta chain by its CDR3 amino acid sequence plus V-gene family, and excluded reads lacking a unique V-gene family. As a way to deal with suspected cross-contamination and a sequencing artifact, a later analysis dropped approximately 590 nucleotide sequences that were highly shared and had low generation probability. For each public chain, a later analysis derived a clonal expansion index from normalized ranks of inferred template counts within each repertoire. Generation probabilities in a later analysis came from a VDJ recombination model fitted to out-of-frame rearrangements, and those results were checked against IGoR. Hypergeometric tests were used in a later analysis to score TCR-TCR, TCR-HLA and TCR-CMV co-occurrence, with a repertoire-size bias correction applied to the TCR pairs. False discovery rates were estimated in a later analysis by permuting HLA or CMV assignments 20 times. In a later analysis, co-occurring TCRs were grouped using DBSCAN, with TCRdist sequence similarity added in when clustering inside HLA-allele-positive subsets. Co-occurrence clustering excluded repertoires with fewer than 30,000 or more than 120,000 public chains, plus five with anomalous nucleotide sharing. Imported from immuneACCESS, the table was reduced by TCRdb to in-frame sequences with V and J called. These copies leave out some clones; in studies compared against another copy, an unresolved V gene accounts for under half, and the cause of the remainder is not known. Clone size and the V and J calls come from that table; the DNA yielded D and trimming. Here the sample has tens of thousands of clones; roughly 80% occur a single time. Of the sample, 2% to 2.5% is held by the ten largest clones.

The sequencing sample was made of PBMCs. The receptor was isolated from a man aged 35 to 55 in good health and CMV-seronegative.

CDR3 region: CASSPGSGSGNTIYF. In nucleotides, the sequence is TGTGCCAGCAGCCCAGGTAGCGGCTCTGGAAACACCATATATTTT. Recombination linked TRBV7-9 to TRBJ1-3, with the D gene uncertain. The CDR3 covers 15 residues, taking in both the cysteine and the phenylalanine. Only CDR3 DNA is held: 45 bases, read in frame from base 1. A distance of 11 bases separates the germline ends of V and J, which lose 5 bases and 0 bases respectively. CDR1 SEHNR and CDR2 FQNEAQ were looked up in the germline V gene (reference sequence).